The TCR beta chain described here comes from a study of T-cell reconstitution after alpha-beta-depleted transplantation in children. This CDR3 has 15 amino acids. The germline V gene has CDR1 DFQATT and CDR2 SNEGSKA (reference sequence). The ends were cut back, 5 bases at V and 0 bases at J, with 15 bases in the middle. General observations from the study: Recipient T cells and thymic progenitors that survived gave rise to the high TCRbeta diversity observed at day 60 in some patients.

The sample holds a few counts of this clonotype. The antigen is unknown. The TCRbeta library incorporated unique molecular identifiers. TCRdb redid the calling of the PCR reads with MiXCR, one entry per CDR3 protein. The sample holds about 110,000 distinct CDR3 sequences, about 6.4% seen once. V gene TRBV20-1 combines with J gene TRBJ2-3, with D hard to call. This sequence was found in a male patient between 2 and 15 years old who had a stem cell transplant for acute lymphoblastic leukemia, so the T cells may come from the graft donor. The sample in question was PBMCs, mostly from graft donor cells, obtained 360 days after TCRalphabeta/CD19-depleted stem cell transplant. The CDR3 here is CSASSGESSTDTQYF. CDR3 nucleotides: TGCAGTGCTTCTAGTGGGGAATCTAGCACAGATACGCAGTATTTT.